Listed below are T cell receptor beta chains from one sample, sequenced in a study of PD-1 blockade in classical Hodgkin lymphoma. Data came from immunoSEQ multiplex PCR; TCRdb stores just in-frame clones and leaves some out. The repertoire holds 100,000 or so clones, 90% to 95% seen once, with roughly 1.9% in the top ten. The sequencing used peripheral blood mononuclear cells (PBMCs), collected before the fourth cycle of nivolumab. The receptors come from a human donor with classical Hodgkin lymphoma. Each CDR3 is given with its conserved first and last residue. Each record gives: clone size, V gene, J gene, D gene, CDR3 DNA, CDR3 protein. D genes are given only for firm matches. Only part of the rows carry a size: once, few, many, or a class if the clone is expanded.

.,TRBV27,TRBJ2-7,.,TGTGCCAGCAGGGGGAGGACTGGAACCCCCTACGAGCAGTACTTC,CASRGRTGTPYEQYF
.,TRBV9,TRBJ2-1,TRBD2,TGTGCCAGCAGCTCTAGCGGGGGGAGCTCCTACAATGAGCAGTTCTTC,CASSSSGGSSYNEQFF
.,TRBV5-8,TRBJ1-2,.,TGTGCCAGCATCTTCCCCGGACGGACTTCGTACCACTATGGCTACACCTTC,CASIFPGRTSYHYGYTF
.,TRBV6-1,TRBJ2-7,TRBD2,TGTGCCAGCCACCCGCGGGAGGCCTACGAGCAGTACTTC,CASHPREAYEQYF
.,TRBV9,TRBJ2-1,.,TGTGCCAGCAGCGTAGCGGGCCTTGAGCAGTTCTTC,CASSVAGLEQFF
few,TRBV28,TRBJ1-2,TRBD1,TGTGCCAGCCGAGGGACAGGCCCTAACTATGGCTACACCTTC,CASRGTGPNYGYTF
.,TRBV29-1,TRBJ2-7,TRBD2,TGCAGCGTTGTTAGCGGGAAAACTGAGCAGTACTTC,CSVVSGKTEQYF
.,TRBV7-6,TRBJ2-1,TRBD2,TGTGCCAGCAGCTTAGCGCCGGGACTAGCGGGAGGGACCTACAATGAGCAGTTCTTC,CASSLAPGLAGGTYNEQFF
.,TRBV27,TRBJ2-7,TRBD1,TGTGCCAGCAGTTTACTGGGACAGTACGAGCAGTACTTC,CASSLLGQYEQYF
.,TRBV27,TRBJ2-7,TRBD2,TGTGCCAGCAGTTTTGGGAGGGCGGCCACCTACGAGCAGTACTTC,CASSFGRAATYEQYF
.,TRBV14,TRBJ1-5,TRBD1,TGTGCCAGCAGTCGACAGGGGTCCTTTGGGCCCCAGCATTTT,CASSRQGSFGPQHF
.,TRBV28,TRBJ2-7,.,TGTGCCAGCCTCCTAGCAGGGGGGTACTACGAGCAGTACTTC,CASLLAGGYYEQYF
.,TRBV6-4,TRBJ2-4,TRBD1,TGTGCCAGCAGCAACGACAGGGGGAAGGAGGCCAAAAACATTCAGTACTTC,CASSNDRGKEAKNIQYF
.,TRBV20-1,TRBJ1-1,.,TGCAGTGCTAGTAGGACTGAAGCTTTCTTT,CSASRTEAFF
.,TRBV5-1,TRBJ1-2,TRBD1,TGCGCCAGCAGCTCCCGGACAGGTGACTATGGCTACACCTTC,CASSSRTGDYGYTF
.,TRBV13,TRBJ2-7,TRBD2,TGTGCCAGCAGCCCGGGCGGACTAGCTTCCTACGAGCAGTACTTC,CASSPGGLASYEQYF
.,TRBV6-6,TRBJ1-2,.,TGTGCCAGCAGCTCCAGACAGGCCAACTATGGCTACACCTTC,CASSSRQANYGYTF
.,TRBV20-1,TRBJ1-1,.,TGCAGTGCTGGTCCCCTCACTGAAGCTTTCTTT,CSAGPLTEAFF
.,TRBV7-8,TRBJ1-2,TRBD1,TGTGCCAGCGGTCGGGACAGGGTGGTTGGCTACACCTTC,CASGRDRVVGYTF
.,TRBV5-4,TRBJ1-2,.,TGTGCCAGCAGCTTCCCCAATAACTATGGCTACACCTTC,CASSFPNNYGYTF